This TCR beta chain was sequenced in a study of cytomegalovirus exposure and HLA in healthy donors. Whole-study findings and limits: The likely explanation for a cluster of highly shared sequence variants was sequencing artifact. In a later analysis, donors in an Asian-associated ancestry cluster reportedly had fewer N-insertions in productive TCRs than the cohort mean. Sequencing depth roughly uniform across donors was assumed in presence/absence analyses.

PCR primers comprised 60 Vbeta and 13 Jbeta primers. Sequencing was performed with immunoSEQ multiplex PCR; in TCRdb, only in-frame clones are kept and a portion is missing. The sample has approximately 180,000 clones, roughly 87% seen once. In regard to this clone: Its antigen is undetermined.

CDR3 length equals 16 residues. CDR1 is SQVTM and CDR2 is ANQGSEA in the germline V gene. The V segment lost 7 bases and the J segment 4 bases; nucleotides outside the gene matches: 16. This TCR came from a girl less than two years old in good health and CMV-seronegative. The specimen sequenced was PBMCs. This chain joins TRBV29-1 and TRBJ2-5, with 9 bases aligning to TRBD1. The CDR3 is CSARPQQTGGGETQYF. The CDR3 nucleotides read TGCAGCGCGAGGCCCCAACAAACAGGGGGCGGAGAGACCCAGTACTTC.